This T cell receptor beta chain comes out of a study of breast tumors, draining lymph nodes, adjacent tissues. Study-wide results and limits: The lymph node origin of tumor T cells was framed as consistent with a hypothesis, not demonstrated. Compared with lymph nodes, tumors were less diverse; compared with nontumor tissue, more.

TCRdb independently ran MiXCR on the multiplex PCR reads; one entry per CDR3 protein. The table has about 80,000 distinct CDR3 sequences, approximately 19% seen once. V lost 2 bases, J lost 0 bases, and 0 bases stayed unmatched. The CDR3 extends over 14 amino acids. This clonotype was observed at least ten times. No antigen is known for it. The lymph nodes were axillary draining lymph nodes from breast cancer patients. The gene calls are TRBV12-3 or TRBV12-4 and TRBJ2-7; 8 bases are shared with TRBD2. The source material was axillary lymph node tissue. This receptor was obtained from a female donor with breast cancer. Some clones in this sample may be carry-over from other donors' samples. CDR3 amino acids: CASSLSGSSYEQYF. The CDR3 DNA follows: TGTGCCAGCAGTTTAAGCGGGAGCTCCTACGAGCAGTACTTC.